Included here is one T cell receptor (beta chain) sequence, with context. The sample comes from a study of blood T cell repertoires in COVID-19. Study overall: Acute and convalescent COVID-19 samples came from the United States, Italy and Spain. Sources were T cells, B-cell-depleted T cells, or PBMCs; the material itself was cDNA or gDNA.

Generated by immunoSEQ multiplex PCR, the TCRdb table keeps only in-frame clones and is missing some. The sample holds 75,000 to 85,000 clones, roughly 85% seen once. Germline V gives CDR1 SNHLY, CDR2 FYNNEI. This CDR3 spans 13 amino acids. Trimming cost V 4 bases and J 1 base, with 7 bases left between them. The Seattle site enrolled patients during active infection and followed them longitudinally. This TCR came from a man aged 55-75 years with COVID-19, enrolled during active disease. The V call is TRBV2, the J call TRBJ1-2; D call uncertain. The sequencing input was peripheral blood. CDR3 amino acids: CASSGRGNYGYTF. In DNA, the CDR3 is TGTGCCAGCAGTGGGCGGGGTAACTATGGCTACACCTTC.